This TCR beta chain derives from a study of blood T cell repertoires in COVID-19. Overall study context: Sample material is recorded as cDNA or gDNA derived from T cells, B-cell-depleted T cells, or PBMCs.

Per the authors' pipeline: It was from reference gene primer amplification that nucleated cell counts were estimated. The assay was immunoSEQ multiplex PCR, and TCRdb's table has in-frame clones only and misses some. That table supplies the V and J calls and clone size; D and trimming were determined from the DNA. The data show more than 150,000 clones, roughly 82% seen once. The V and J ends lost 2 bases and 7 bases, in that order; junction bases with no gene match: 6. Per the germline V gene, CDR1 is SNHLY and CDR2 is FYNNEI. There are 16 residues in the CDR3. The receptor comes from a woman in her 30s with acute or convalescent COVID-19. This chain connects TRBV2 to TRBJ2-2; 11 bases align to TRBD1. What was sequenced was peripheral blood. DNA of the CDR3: TGTGCCAGCAGTGAATTGGGGACAGGGGGGATCGGGGAGCTGTTTTTT. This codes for CASSELGTGGIGELFF.